This T cell receptor beta chain was sequenced in a study of blood T cell repertoires in COVID-19. Trimming took 5 bases from V and 2 from J; bases not matched to a gene: 12. CDR3 size: 18 residues. Looked up from germline, CDR1 is SGHVS and CDR2 is FQNEAQ. The assay was immunoSEQ multiplex PCR, and TCRdb's table has in-frame clones only and misses some. The sample lists about 270,000 clones, 85% to 90% seen once, with roughly 2.3% in the top ten. This receptor was taken from a woman aged 18-29 years who had recovered from COVID-19. The gene calls are TRBV7-8 and TRBJ2-3; 11 bases map to TRBD2. Sequencing used PBMCs or T cells enriched from blood (not recorded which). Here the CDR3 reads CASSPDSSGGPNTDTQYF. CDR3 DNA sequence: TGTGCCAGCAGCCCCGACTCTAGCGGGGGGCCGAACACAGATACGCAGTATTTT. The whole variable domain, remainder taken from reference TRBV7-8 and TRBJ2-3, is GAGVSQSPRYKVAKRGQDVALRCDPISGHVSLFWYQQALGQGPEFLTYFQNEAQLDKSGLPSDRFFAERPEGSVSTLKIQRTQQEDSAVYLCASSPDSSGGPNTDTQYFGPGTRLTVL.